The rows below give T cell receptor beta chains drawn from one sample of a study of blood T cells in healthy people across ages. TCRdb passed the 5' RACE reads through MiXCR, listing each CDR3 protein once. The profile covers fewer than 750,000 distinct CDR3 sequences, with 47% appearing a single time and about 22% taken by the ten largest. The sequenced sample was blood. The receptors shown here come from an elderly man in good health. The CDR3 runs from the conserved cysteine through the conserved F or W.

v_call: TRBV10-3; cdr3_aa: CAISETRGRGRDTQYF
v_call: TRBV2; cdr3_aa: CASSDRTGSYEQYF
v_call: TRBV6-2/TRBV6-3; cdr3_aa: CASRRSSGSTDTQYF
v_call: TRBV9; cdr3_aa: CASSVSAGVINEQFF
v_call: TRBV20-1; cdr3_aa: CSATSYRDSRYNEQFF
v_call: TRBV20-1; cdr3_aa: CSAGATGGHGYTF
v_call: TRBV7-8; cdr3_aa: CASSSPRGGQETQYF
v_call: TRBV4-3; cdr3_aa: CASSQDFVRSYGYTF
v_call: TRBV3-1; cdr3_aa: CASSQGPRQFF
v_call: TRBV29-1; cdr3_aa: CSVEGRGVWGQFF
v_call: TRBV5-1; cdr3_aa: CASSLVIAGAPGDTGELFF
v_call: TRBV6-2/TRBV6-3; cdr3_aa: CASSFGSTQYF
v_call: TRBV3-1; cdr3_aa: CASSRGTALSNQPQHF
v_call: TRBV9; cdr3_aa: CASSQTGTGESGYTF
v_call: TRBV20-1; cdr3_aa: CSVLGRDRGTQYF
v_call: TRBV10-3; cdr3_aa: CAISETQTYEQYF
v_call: TRBV4-2; cdr3_aa: CASSLTLSSYNEQFF
v_call: TRBV12-5; cdr3_aa: CASGLFRTQGNIQYF
v_call: TRBV20-1; cdr3_aa: CSATTSSYEQYF
v_call: TRBV6-5; cdr3_aa: CASSRAGLAGGEQYF
v_call: TRBV4-2; cdr3_aa: CASSRGQGGGYGYTF
v_call: TRBV9; cdr3_aa: CASSVTVLPNTEAFF
v_call: TRBV28; cdr3_aa: CASSLLAPGTQYF
v_call: TRBV7-9; cdr3_aa: CASSLKQGAGYTF